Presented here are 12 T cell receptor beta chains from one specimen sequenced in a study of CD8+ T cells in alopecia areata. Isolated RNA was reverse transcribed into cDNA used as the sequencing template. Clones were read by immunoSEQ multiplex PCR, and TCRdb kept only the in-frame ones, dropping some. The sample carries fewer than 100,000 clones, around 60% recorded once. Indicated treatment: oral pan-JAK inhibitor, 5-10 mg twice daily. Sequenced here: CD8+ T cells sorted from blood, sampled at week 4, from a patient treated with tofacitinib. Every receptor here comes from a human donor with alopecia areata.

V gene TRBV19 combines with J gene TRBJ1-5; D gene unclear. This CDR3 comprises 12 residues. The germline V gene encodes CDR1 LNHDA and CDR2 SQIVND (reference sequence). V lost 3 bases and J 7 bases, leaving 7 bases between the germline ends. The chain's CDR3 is CASSIWGQPQHF. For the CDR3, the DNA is TGTGCCAGTAGTATTTGGGGACAGCCCCAGCATTTT.

The CDR3 sequence is CASSLRTETNTEAFF. CDR3 sequence (DNA): TGTGCCAGCAGCCTACGGACCGAAACGAACACTGAAGCTTTCTTT. The chain carries TRBV4-2 and TRBJ1-1; no reliable D call. Germline CDR1 and CDR2: LGHNA and YNFKEQ. The germline V and J ends were trimmed by 4 bases and 1 base, with 13 bases remaining between them. The CDR3 loop spans 15 amino acids.

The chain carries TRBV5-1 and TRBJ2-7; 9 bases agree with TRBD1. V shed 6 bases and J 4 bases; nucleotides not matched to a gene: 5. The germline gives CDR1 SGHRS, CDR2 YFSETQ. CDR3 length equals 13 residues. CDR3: CASTRTGDYEQYF. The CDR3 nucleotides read TGCGCCAGCACCAGGACAGGGGATTACGAGCAGTACTTC. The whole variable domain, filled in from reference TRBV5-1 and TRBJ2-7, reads KAGVTQTPRYLIKTRGQQVTLSCSPISGHRSVSWYQQTPGQGLQFLFEYFSETQRNKGNFPGRFSGRQFSNSRSEMNVSTLELGDSALYLCASTRTGDYEQYFGPGTRLTVT.

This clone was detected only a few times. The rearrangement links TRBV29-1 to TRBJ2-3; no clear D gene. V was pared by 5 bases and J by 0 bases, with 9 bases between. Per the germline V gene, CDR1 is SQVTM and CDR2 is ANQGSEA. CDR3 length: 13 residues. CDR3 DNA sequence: TGCAGCGTTCCTACGACTAGCACAGATACGCAGTATTTT. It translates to CSVPTTSTDTQYF.

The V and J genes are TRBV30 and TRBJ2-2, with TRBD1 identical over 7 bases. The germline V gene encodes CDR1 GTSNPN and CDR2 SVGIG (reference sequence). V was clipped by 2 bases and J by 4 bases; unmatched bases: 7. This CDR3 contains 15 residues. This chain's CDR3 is CAWSLKGASTGELFF. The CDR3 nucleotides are TGTGCCTGGAGTTTAAAGGGGGCGAGCACCGGGGAGCTGTTTTTT.

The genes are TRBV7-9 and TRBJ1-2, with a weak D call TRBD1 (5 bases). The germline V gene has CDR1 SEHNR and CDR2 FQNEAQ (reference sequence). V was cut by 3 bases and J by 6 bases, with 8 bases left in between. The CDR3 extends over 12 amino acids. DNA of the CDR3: TGTGCCAGCAGCTTGGCCAGGGATGGCTACACCTTC. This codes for CASSLARDGYTF.

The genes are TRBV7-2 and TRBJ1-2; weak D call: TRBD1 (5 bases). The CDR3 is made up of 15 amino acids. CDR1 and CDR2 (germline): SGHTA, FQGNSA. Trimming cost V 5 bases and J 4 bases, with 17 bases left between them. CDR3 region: CASSHDRAPIYGYTF. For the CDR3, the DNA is TGTGCCAGCAGCCACGACAGAGCCCCCATCTATGGCTACACCTTC.

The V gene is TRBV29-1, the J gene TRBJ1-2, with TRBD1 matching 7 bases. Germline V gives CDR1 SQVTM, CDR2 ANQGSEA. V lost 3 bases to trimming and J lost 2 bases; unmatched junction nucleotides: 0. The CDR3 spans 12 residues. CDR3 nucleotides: TGCAGCGTTGAGGGACAGAACTATGGCTACACCTTC. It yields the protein CSVEGQNYGYTF.

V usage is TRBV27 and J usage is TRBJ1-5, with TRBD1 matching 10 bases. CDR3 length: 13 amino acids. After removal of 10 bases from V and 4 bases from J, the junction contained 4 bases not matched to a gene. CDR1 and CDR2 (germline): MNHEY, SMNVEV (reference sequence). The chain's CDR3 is CAIGTGVNQPQHF. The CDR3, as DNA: TGTGCCATAGGGACAGGGGTGAATCAGCCCCAGCATTTT.

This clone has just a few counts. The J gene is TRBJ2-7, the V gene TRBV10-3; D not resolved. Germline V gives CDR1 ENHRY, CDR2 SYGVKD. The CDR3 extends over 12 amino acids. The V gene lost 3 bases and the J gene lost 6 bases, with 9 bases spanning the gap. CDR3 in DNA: TGTGCCATCAGTGATGAAGAGTCCGAGCAGTACTTC. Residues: CAISDEESEQYF.

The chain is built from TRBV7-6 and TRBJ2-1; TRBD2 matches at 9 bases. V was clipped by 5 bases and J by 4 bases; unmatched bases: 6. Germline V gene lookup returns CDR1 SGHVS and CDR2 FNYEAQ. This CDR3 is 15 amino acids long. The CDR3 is CASSHTSGHYNEQFF. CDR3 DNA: TGTGCCAGCAGCCATACTAGCGGGCATTACAATGAGCAGTTCTTC.

This chain's CDR3 is CATSRGSTGISGEQFF. For the CDR3, the DNA is TGTGCCACCAGCAGGGGCTCGACAGGGATTTCCGGTGAGCAGTTCTTC. The chain combines TRBV15 with TRBJ2-1; 7 bases align to TRBD1. V shed 3 bases and J 9 bases; nucleotides not matched to a gene: 14. The CDR3 runs to 16 residues. CDR1 and CDR2 (germline): LNHNV, YYDKDF (reference sequence). The variable domain in full, completed from reference TRBV15 and TRBJ2-1, reads DAMVIQNPRYQVTQFGKPVTLSCSQTLNHNVMYWYQQKSSQAPKLLFHYYDKDFNNEADTPDNFQSRRPNTSFCFLDIRSPGLGDTAMYLCATSRGSTGISGEQFFGPGTRLTVL.